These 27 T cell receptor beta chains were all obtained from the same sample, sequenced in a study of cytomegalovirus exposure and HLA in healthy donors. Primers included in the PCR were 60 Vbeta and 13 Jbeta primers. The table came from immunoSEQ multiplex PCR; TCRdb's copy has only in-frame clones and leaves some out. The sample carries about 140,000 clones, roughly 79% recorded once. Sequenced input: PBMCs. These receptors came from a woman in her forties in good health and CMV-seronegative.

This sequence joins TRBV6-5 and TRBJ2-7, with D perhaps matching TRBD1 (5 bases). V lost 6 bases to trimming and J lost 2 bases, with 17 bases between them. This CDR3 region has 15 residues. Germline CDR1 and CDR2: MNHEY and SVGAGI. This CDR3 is CASRHQPRAPYEQYF. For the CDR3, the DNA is TGTGCCAGCAGACACCAACCCAGGGCACCCTACGAGCAGTACTTC.

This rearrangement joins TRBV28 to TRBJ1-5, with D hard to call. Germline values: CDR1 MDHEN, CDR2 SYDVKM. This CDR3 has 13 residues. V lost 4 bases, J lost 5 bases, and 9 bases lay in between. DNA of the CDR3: TGTGCCAGCAGTTACATCTCTCATCAGCCCCAGCATTTT. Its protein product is CASSYISHQPQHF.

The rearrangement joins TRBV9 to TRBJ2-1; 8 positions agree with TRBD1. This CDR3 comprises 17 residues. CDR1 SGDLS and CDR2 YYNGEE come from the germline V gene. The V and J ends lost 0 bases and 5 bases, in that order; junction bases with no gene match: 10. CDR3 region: CASSVGPETGAHNEQFF. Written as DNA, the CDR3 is TGTGCCAGCAGCGTAGGTCCAGAGACAGGGGCCCACAATGAGCAGTTCTTC.

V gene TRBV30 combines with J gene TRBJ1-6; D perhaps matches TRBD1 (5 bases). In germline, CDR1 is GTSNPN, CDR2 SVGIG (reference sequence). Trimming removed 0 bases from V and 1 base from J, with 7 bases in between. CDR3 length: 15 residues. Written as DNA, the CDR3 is TGTGCCTGGAGTGTCAGGGTATCCTATAATTCACCCCTCCACTTT. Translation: CAWSVRVSYNSPLHF.

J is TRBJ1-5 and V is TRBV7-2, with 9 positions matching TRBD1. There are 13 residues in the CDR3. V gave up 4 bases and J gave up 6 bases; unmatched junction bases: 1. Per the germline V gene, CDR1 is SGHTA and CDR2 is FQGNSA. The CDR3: CASSWDRAQPQHF. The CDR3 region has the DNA TGTGCCAGCAGCTGGGACAGGGCTCAGCCCCAGCATTTT.

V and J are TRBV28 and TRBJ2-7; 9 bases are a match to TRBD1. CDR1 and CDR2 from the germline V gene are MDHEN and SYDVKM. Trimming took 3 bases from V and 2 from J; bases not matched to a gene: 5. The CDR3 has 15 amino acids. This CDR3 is CASSFGDRATYEQYF. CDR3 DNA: TGTGCCAGCAGTTTTGGGGACAGGGCAACCTACGAGCAGTACTTC.

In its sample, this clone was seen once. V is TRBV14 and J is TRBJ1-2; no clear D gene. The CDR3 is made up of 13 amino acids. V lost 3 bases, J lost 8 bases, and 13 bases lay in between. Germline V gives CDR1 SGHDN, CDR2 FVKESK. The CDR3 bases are TGTGCCAGCAGCCAGTACGAGGGATCAGGCTACACCTTC. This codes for CASSQYEGSGYTF.

The CDR3 region is CASSQRGSGHYFSTDTQYF. As DNA, the CDR3 is TGTGCCAGCAGCCAGAGAGGTTCCGGCCACTACTTTAGCACAGATACGCAGTATTTT. This chain links TRBV5-6 with TRBJ2-3; D gene unclear. There are 19 residues in the CDR3. The ends were cut back, 4 bases at V and 0 bases at J, with 24 bases in the middle. Germline loops: CDR1 SGHDT, CDR2 YYEEEE.

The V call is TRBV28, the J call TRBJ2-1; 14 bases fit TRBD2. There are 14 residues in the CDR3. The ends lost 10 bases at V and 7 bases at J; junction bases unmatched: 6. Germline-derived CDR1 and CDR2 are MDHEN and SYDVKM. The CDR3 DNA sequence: TGTGCCATACGGGGGACTAGCGGGAGTAATGAGCAGTTCTTC. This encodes CAIRGTSGSNEQFF.

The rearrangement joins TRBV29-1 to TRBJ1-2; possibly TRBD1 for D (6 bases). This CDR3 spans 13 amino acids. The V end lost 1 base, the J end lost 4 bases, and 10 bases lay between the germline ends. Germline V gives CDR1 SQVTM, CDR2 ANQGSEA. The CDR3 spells CSVEGRGFYGYTF. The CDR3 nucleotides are TGCAGCGTTGAAGGCAGGGGATTCTATGGCTACACCTTC. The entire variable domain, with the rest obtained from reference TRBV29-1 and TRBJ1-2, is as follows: SAVISQKPSRDICQRGTSLTIQCQVDSQVTMMFWYRQQPGQSLTLIATANQGSEATYESGFVIDKFPISRPNLTFSTLTVSNMSPEDSSIYLCSVEGRGFYGYTFGSGTRLTVV.

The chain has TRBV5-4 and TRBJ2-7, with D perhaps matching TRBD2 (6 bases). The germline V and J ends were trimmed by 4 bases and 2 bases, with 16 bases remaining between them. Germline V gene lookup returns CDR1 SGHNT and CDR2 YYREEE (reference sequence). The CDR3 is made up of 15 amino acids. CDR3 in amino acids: CASSGGGWGAYEQYF. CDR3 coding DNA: TGTGCCAGCAGCGGTGGGGGGTGGGGGGCCTACGAGCAGTACTTC.

The CDR3: CASSLAGLPTDTQYF. CDR3 DNA: TGTGCCAGCAGCTTGGCGGGACTGCCCACAGATACGCAGTATTTT. V usage is TRBV5-6 and J usage is TRBJ2-3; D possibly corresponds to TRBD2 (6 bases). Trimming took 0 bases from V and 2 from J, leaving 10 bases between them. The length of the CDR3 is 15 residues. Germline V lookup: CDR1 SGHDT, CDR2 YYEEEE. The whole variable domain, filled in from reference TRBV5-6 and TRBJ2-3, reads DAGVTQSPTHLIKTRGQQVTLRCSPKSGHDTVSWYQQALGQGPQFIFQYYEEEERQRGNFPDRFSGHQFPNYSSELNVNALLLGDSALYLCASSLAGLPTDTQYFGPGTRLTVL.

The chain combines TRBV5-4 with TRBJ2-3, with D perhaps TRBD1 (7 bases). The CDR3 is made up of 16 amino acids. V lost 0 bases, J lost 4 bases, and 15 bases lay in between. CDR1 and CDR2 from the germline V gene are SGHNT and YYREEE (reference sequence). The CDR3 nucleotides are TGTGCCAGCAGCTTGGCCGGAGGGGGCGTAGCAGATACGCAGTATTTT. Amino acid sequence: CASSLAGGGVADTQYF.

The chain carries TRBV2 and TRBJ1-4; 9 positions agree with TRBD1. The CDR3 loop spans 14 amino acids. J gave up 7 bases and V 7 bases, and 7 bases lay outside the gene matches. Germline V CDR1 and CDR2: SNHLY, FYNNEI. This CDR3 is CASTFSDRGEKLFF. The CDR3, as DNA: TGTGCCAGCACCTTTTCGGACAGGGGTGAAAAACTGTTTTTT. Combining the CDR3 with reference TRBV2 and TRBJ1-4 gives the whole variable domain EPEVTQTPSHQVTQMGQEVILRCVPISNHLYFYWYRQILGQKVEFLVSFYNNEISEKSEIFDDQFSVERPDGSNFTLKIRSTKLEDSAMYFCASTFSDRGEKLFFGSGTQLSVL.

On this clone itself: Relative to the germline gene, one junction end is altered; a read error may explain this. The CDR3 sequence: CASSLGAGFTVTQYF. CDR3 bases: TGTGCCAGCAGCTTAGGAGCAGGGTTCACAGTTACGCAGTATTTT. The chain is built from TRBV7-9 and TRBJ2-3; possibly TRBD1 for D (5 bases). From germline, CDR1 is SEHNR and CDR2 FQNEAQ (reference sequence). CDR3 size: 15 residues.

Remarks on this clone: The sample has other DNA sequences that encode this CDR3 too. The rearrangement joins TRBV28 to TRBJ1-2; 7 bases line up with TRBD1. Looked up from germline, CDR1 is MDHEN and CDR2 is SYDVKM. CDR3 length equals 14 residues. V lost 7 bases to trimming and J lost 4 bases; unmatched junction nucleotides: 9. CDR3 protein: CASIEQGGTYGYTF. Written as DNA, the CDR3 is TGTGCCAGCATCGAGCAGGGGGGCACCTATGGCTACACCTTC.

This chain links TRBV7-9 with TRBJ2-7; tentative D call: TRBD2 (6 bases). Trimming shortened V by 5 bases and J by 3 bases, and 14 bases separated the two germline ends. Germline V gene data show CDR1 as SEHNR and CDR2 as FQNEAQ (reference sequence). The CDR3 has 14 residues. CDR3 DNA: TGTGCCAGCAGCAACGCGGGGCCTCTCTACGAGCAGTACTTC. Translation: CASSNAGPLYEQYF.

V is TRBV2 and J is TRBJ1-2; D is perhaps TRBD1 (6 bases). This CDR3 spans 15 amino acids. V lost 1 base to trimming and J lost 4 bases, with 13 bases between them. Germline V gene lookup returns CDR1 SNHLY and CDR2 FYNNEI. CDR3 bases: TGTGCCAGCAGTGAAGAGGGAGCAGGGGCCTATGGCTACACCTTC. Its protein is CASSEEGAGAYGYTF.

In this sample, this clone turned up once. The CDR3 bases are TGTGCCAGCAGCGTAACCAGGGGGCTGGAGACCCAGTACTTC. Translating it yields CASSVTRGLETQYF. This rearrangement joins TRBV7-2 to TRBJ2-5, with 8 bases matching TRBD1. Per the germline V gene, CDR1 is SGHTA and CDR2 is FQGNSA. The CDR3 totals 14 residues. V dropped 5 bases and J dropped 5; count of bases not matched to a gene: 7.

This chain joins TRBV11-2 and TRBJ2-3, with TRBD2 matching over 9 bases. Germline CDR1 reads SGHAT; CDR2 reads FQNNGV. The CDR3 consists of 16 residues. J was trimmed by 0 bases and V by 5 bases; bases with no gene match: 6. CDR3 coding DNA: TGTGCCAGCAGCACCACGACTAGCGGTAGCACAGATACGCAGTATTTT. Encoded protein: CASSTTTSGSTDTQYF.

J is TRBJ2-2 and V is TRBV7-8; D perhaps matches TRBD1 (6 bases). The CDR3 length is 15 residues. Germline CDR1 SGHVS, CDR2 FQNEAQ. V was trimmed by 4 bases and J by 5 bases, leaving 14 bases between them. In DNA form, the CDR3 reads TGTGCCAGCAGCTGGGCAGGGGTTGGAACCGGGGAGCTGTTTTTT. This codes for CASSWAGVGTGELFF. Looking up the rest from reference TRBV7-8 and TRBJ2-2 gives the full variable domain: GAGVSQSPRYKVAKRGQDVALRCDPISGHVSLFWYQQALGQGPEFLTYFQNEAQLDKSGLPSDRFFAERPEGSVSTLKIQRTQQEDSAVYLCASSWAGVGTGELFFGEGSRLTVL.

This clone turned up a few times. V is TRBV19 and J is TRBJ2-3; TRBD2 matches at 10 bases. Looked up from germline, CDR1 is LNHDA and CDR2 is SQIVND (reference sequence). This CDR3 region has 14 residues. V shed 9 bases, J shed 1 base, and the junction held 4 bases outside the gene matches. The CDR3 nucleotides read TGTGCCAGCAAGCGGGAGGGGGGCACAGATACGCAGTATTTT. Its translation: CASKREGGTDTQYF.

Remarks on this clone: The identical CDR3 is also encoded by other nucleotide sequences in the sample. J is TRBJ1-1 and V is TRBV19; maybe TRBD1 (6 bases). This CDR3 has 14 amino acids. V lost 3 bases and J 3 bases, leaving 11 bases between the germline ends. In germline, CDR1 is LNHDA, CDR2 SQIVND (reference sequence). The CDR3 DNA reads TGTGCCAGTAGTATCGCAGGGGTCGACACTGAAGCTTTCTTT. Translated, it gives CASSIAGVDTEAFF.

The CDR3 coding sequence is TGTGCCAGCAGCTTAGCGCGGGAAAACTATGGCTACACCTTC. Protein product: CASSLARENYGYTF. The chain couples TRBV11-2 to TRBJ1-2; D call uncertain. Trimming removed 1 base at V and 2 bases at J, with 8 bases between. Germline V gives CDR1 SGHAT, CDR2 FQNNGV. The CDR3 has 14 amino acids.

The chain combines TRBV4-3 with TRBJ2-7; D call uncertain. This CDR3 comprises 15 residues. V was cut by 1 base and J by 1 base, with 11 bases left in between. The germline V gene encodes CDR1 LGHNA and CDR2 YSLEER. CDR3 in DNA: TGCGCCAGCAGCCAAGGGGCTACAGAATCCTACGAGCAGTACTTC. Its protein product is CASSQGATESYEQYF.

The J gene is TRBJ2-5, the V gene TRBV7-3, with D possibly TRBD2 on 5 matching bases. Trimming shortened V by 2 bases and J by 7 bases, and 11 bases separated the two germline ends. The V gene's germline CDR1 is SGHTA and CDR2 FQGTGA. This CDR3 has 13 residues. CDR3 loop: CASSLGLVGTQYF. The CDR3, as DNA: TGTGCCAGCAGCTTAGGACTTGTTGGGACCCAGTACTTC.

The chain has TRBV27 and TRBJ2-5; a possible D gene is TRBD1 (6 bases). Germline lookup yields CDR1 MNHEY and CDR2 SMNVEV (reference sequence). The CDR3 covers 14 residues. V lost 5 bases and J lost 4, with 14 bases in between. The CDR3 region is CASSRDYRVETQYF. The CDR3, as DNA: TGTGCCAGCAGTCGAGATTACAGGGTAGAGACCCAGTACTTC.